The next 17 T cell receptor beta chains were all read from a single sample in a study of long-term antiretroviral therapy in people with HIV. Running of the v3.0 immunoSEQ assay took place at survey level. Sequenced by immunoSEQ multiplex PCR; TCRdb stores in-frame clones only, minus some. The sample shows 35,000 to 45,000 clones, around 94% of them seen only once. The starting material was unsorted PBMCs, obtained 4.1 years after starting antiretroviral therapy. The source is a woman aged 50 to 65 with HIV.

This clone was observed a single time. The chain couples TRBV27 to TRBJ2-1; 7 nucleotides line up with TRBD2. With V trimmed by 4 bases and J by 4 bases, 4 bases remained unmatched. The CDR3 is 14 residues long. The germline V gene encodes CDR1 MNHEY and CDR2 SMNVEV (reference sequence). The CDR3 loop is CASSSMGGYNEQFF. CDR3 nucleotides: TGTGCCAGCAGTTCAATGGGGGGGTACAATGAGCAGTTCTTC.

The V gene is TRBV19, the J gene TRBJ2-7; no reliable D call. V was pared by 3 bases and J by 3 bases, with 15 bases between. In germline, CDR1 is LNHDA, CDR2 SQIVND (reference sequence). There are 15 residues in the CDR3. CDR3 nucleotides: TGTGCCAGTAGTATTTCGCAGGTAGTTAGCTACGAGCAGTACTTC. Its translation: CASSISQVVSYEQYF.

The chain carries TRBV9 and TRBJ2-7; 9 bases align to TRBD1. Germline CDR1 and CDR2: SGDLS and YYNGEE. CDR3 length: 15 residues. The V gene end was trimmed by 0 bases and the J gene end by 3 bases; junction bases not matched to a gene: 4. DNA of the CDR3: TGTGCCAGCAGCGTAGAGGACAGGGGAATCTACGAGCAGTACTTC. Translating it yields CASSVEDRGIYEQYF.

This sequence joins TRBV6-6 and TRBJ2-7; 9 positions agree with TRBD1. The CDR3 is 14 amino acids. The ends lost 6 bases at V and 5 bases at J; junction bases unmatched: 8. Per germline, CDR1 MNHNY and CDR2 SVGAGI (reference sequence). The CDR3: CASRWTGDEDEQYF. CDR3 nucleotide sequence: TGTGCCAGCAGGTGGACAGGGGATGAGGACGAGCAGTACTTC.

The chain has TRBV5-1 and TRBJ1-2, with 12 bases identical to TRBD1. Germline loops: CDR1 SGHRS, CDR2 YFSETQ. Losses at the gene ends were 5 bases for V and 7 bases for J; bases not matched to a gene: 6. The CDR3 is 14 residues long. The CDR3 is CASSSGQGAAGYTF. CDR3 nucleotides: TGCGCCAGCAGTTCGGGACAGGGGGCGGCTGGCTACACCTTC.

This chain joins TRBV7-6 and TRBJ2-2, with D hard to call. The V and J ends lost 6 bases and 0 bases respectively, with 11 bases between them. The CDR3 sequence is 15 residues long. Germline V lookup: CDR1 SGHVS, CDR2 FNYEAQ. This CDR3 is CASRLQGSNTGELFF. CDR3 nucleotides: TGTGCCAGCAGGCTTCAAGGATCGAACACCGGGGAGCTGTTTTTT.

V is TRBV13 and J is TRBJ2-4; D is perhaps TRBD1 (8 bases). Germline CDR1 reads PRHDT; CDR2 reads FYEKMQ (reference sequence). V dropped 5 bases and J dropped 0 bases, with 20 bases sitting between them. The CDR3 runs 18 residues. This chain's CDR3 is CASSVTGEGTLAKNIQYF. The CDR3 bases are TGTGCCAGCAGCGTGACAGGGGAGGGGACCTTAGCCAAAAACATTCAGTACTTC. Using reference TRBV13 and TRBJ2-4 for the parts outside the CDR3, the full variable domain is AAGVIQSPRHLIKEKRETATLKCYPIPRHDTVYWYQQGPGQDPQFLISFYEKMQSDKGSIPDRFSAQQFSDYHSELNMSSLELGDSALYFCASSVTGEGTLAKNIQYFGAGTRLSVL.

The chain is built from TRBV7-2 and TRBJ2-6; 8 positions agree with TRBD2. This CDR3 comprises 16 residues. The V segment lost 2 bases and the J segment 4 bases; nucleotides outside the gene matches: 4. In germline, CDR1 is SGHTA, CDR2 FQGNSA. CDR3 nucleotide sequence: TGTGCCAGCAGCTTATTTAGCGGGGTCGGGGCCAACGTCCTGACTTTC. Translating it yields CASSLFSGVGANVLTF.

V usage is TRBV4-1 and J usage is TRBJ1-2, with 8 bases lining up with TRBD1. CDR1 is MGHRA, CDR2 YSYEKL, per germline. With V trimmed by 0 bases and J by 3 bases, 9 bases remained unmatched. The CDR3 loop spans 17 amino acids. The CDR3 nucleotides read TGCGCCAGCAGCCAAGAGTCTTGGTTGACAGGGGACTATGGCTACACCTTC. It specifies CASSQESWLTGDYGYTF.

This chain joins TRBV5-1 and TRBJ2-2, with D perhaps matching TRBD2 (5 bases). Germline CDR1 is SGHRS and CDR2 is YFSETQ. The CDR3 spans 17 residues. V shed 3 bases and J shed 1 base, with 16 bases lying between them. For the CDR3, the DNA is TGCGCCAGCAGCTCGCCCGTAGGGCGGGTGAACACCGGGGAGCTGTTTTTT. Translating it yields CASSSPVGRVNTGELFF.

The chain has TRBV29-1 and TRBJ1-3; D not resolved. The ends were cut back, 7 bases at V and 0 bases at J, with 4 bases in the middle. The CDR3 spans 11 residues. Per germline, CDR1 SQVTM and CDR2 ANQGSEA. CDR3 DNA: TGCAGCGGTGGCTCTGGAAACACCATATATTTT. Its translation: CSGGSGNTIYF.

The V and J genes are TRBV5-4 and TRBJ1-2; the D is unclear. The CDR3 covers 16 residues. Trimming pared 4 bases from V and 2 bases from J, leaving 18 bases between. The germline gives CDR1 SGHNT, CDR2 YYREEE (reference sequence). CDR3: CASSPSGKIANYGYTF. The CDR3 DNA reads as TGTGCCAGCAGCCCATCCGGGAAGATAGCAAACTATGGCTACACCTTC.

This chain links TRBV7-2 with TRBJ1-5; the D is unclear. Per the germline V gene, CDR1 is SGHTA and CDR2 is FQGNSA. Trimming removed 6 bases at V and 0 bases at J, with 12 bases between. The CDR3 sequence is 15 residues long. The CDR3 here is CASRSGLASNQPQHF. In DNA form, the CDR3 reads TGTGCCAGCAGATCGGGCCTAGCTAGCAATCAGCCCCAGCATTTT.

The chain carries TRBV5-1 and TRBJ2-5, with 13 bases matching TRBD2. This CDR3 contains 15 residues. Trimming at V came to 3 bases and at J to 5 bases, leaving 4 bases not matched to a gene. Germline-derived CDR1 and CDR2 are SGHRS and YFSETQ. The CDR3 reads CASSSGLAGYETQYF. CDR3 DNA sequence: TGCGCCAGCAGCTCGGGACTAGCGGGGTACGAGACCCAGTACTTC.

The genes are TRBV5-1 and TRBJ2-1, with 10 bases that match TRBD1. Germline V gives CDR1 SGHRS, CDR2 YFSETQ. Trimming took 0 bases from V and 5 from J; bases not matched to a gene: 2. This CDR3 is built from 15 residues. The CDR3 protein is CASSLGTGGNNEQFF. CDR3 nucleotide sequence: TGCGCCAGCAGCTTGGGGACAGGGGGGAACAATGAGCAGTTCTTC.

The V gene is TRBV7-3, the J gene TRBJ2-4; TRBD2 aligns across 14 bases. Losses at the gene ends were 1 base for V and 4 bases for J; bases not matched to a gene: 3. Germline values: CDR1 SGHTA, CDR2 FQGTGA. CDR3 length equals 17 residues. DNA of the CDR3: TGTGCCAGCAGCTTAAGGGGACTAGCGGGGGAAAAAAACATTCAGTACTTC. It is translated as CASSLRGLAGEKNIQYF. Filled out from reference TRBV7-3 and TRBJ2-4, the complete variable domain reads GAGVSQTPSNKVTEKGKYVELRCDPISGHTALYWYRQSLGQGPEFLIYFQGTGAADDSGLPNDRFFAVRPEGSVSTLKIQRTERGDSAVYLCASSLRGLAGEKNIQYFGAGTRLSVL.

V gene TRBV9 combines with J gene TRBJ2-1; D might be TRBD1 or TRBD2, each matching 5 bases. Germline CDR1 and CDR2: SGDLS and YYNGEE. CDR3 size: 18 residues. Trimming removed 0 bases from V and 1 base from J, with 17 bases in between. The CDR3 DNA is TGTGCCAGCAGCGTAGTGGGGACGGGGTCAGCATCCTACAATGAGCAGTTCTTC. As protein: CASSVVGTGSASYNEQFF.